The 2 T cell receptor beta chains reported below all come from one sample, sequenced in a study of T cells in Graves' hyperthyroidism and ophthalmopathy. Authors of the study amplified TCR beta CDR3 regions from RNA transcripts. The HTBI primer set was used in a first-round RT-PCR of the TCR CDR3. Using its own MiXCR run on the multiplex PCR reads, TCRdb lists one record per CDR3 protein. Of hundreds of thousands of distinct CDR3 sequences in the sample, roughly 16% were seen once. The specimen sequenced was blood. These receptors came from a woman aged 40 to 49 with Graves' ophthalmopathy.

As regards this clonotype: A junction boundary mismatches the germline segment, possibly from a read error. The gene calls are TRBV3-1 and TRBJ2-5; 14 bases match TRBD2. The CDR3 has 17 amino acids. Looked up from germline, CDR1 is LGHDT and CDR2 is YNNKEL (reference sequence). The CDR3 is CVSSLELGLAGAETQYF. In DNA form, the CDR3 reads TGTGTCAGCAGCCTCGAATTGGGACTAGCGGGAGCAGAGACCCAGTACTTC.

This clonotype was detected many times. V is TRBV20-1 and J is TRBJ2-7; possibly TRBD2 for D (6 bases). Trimming took off 0 bases at V and 4 bases at J, with 7 bases between the two ends. Germline-derived CDR1 and CDR2 are DFQATT and SNEGSKA (reference sequence). The CDR3 is 12 amino acids. In DNA form, the CDR3 reads TGCAGTGCTAGAGATAGCGGATACGAGCAGTACTTC. It specifies CSARDSGYEQYF.